The sequence of this T cell receptor (beta chain) was determined in a study of OX40 agonist ivuxolimab in advanced cancers. This table comes from immunoSEQ multiplex PCR, and its TCRdb copy is limited to in-frame clones, with some not included. In the table there are 70,000 to 85,000 clones, 85% to 95% of which are singletons. Worth noting for this clone: Antigen: not known.

General study points: The CD4+ and CD8+ T cells in the blood had expanded clonally by week 6 at 0.1 to 3.0 mg/kg. In CD8+ T cells, expanded clones were on average more numerous than in CD4+.

This sequence originates from an adult with an advanced solid tumor such as melanoma, head and neck, liver or kidney cancer. The sample was CD4+ or CD8+ T cells sorted from blood, taken in a trial of the OX40 agonist ivuxolimab.

The CDR3 protein is CASRLGQGDTGELFF. CDR3 coding DNA: TGTGCCAGCAGGCTGGGACAGGGGGATACCGGGGAGCTGTTTTTT. V usage is TRBV5-6 and J usage is TRBJ2-2, with 11 positions matching TRBD1. The ends lost 5 bases at V and 5 bases at J; junction bases unmatched: 5. From germline, CDR1 is SGHDT and CDR2 YYEEEE. The CDR3 is 15 residues long. Full variable domain (remainder filled in from reference TRBV5-6 and TRBJ2-2): DAGVTQSPTHLIKTRGQQVTLRCSPKSGHDTVSWYQQALGQGPQFIFQYYEEEERQRGNFPDRFSGHQFPNYSSELNVNALLLGDSALYLCASRLGQGDTGELFFGEGSRLTVL.